This TCR beta chain was recorded in a study of control samples from healthy donors and cancer patients. Using immunoSEQ multiplex PCR, the repertoire was profiled, and TCRdb retains in-frame clones only, with some absent. The sample records some 120,000 clones, more than 85% being singletons. The sample consisted of blood. The sequence was collected from a woman aged 18-30 years in good health.

In nucleotides, the CDR3 is TGTGCCAGCAGTCCAGCAGGTTTAACTGAAGCTTTCTTT. This gives the protein CASSPAGLTEAFF. V and J are TRBV6-2 or TRBV6-3 and TRBJ1-1; D is uncertain. The CDR3 is 13 amino acids. Per the germline V gene, CDR1 is MNHEY and CDR2 is SVGEGT. V lost 5 bases, J lost 5 bases, and 12 bases lay in between.